This is a list of T cell receptor beta chains from one sample in a study of vaccination effects on CD4 cells after COVID-19. The antigens of these receptors remain unknown. Clones were sequenced by immunoSEQ multiplex PCR, and TCRdb holds only the in-frame ones, with some missing. This sample has under 80,000 clones, with around four fifths found just once. The specimen was CD4+ T cells from PBMCs cultured with HCoV-229E spike peptides, collected before COVID-19 vaccination. Source of these receptors: a human donor who received a COVID-19 vaccine. CDR3s include the opening cysteine and the closing phenylalanine or tryptophan. Each record gives: CDR3 protein, CDR3 DNA, clone size, D gene, J gene, V gene. D genes are given only for firm matches. Size values are once, few and many counts, or a class for expanded clones, and some rows have none.

CDR3: CASSWTGTANSPLHF
DNA: TGTGCCAGCAGCTGGACCGGGACAGCAAATTCACCCCTCCACTTT
size: once
D: TRBD1
J: TRBJ1-6
V: TRBV7-8

CDR3: CASSLRVRGDEQFF
DNA: TGTGCCAGCAGTTTAAGAGTCAGGGGTGACGAGCAGTTCTTC
size: .
D: .
J: TRBJ2-1
V: TRBV27

CDR3: CASRSSGGVSNEQFF
DNA: TGTGCCAGCAGATCAAGCGGGGGGGTATCGAATGAGCAGTTCTTC
size: few
D: TRBD2
J: TRBJ2-1
V: TRBV6-5

CDR3: CASSPGRGTATNEKLFF
DNA: TGCGCCAGCAGCCCCGGTAGGGGAACGGCAACTAATGAAAAACTGTTTTTT
size: .
D: .
J: TRBJ1-4
V: TRBV5-1

CDR3: CATSDTRTATEAFF
DNA: TGTGCCACCAGTGATACTCGGACAGCCACTGAAGCTTTCTTT
size: .
D: .
J: TRBJ1-1
V: TRBV24-1

CDR3: CASSSSVGLAGAIAKNIQYF
DNA: TGTGCCAGCAGCTCTTCGGTTGGGCTAGCGGGGGCCATAGCCAAAAACATTCAGTACTTC
size: .
D: TRBD2
J: TRBJ2-4
V: TRBV7-8

CDR3: CASSLGQGDYGYTF
DNA: TGCGCCAGCAGCTTGGGACAGGGGGACTATGGCTACACCTTC
size: .
D: TRBD1
J: TRBJ1-2
V: TRBV5-1

CDR3: CASSEWGQGYGYTF
DNA: TGTGCCAGCAGTGAATGGGGACAGGGGTATGGCTACACCTTC
size: .
D: TRBD1
J: TRBJ1-2
V: TRBV25-1

CDR3: CASSLKGWGEQFF
DNA: TGTGCCAGCAGTTTAAAGGGGTGGGGTGAGCAGTTCTTC
size: .
D: .
J: TRBJ2-1
V: TRBV27

CDR3: CASSPIPPRVNSPLHF
DNA: TGTGCCAGCAGCCCTATCCCCCCGAGAGTTAATTCACCCCTCCACTTT
size: .
D: .
J: TRBJ1-6
V: TRBV7-2

CDR3: CASSSGVGSYNEQFF
DNA: TGTGCCAGCAGTTCGGGCGTGGGGTCCTACAATGAGCAGTTCTTC
size: once
D: .
J: TRBJ2-1
V: TRBV27

CDR3: CASSLSGVPYSGNTIYF
DNA: TGCGCCAGCAGCTTAAGCGGGGTCCCTTACTCTGGAAACACCATATATTTT
size: .
D: .
J: TRBJ1-3
V: TRBV5-1

CDR3: CASFLAGTHNEQFF
DNA: TGTGCCAGCTTTCTAGCGGGTACCCACAATGAGCAGTTCTTC
size: .
D: TRBD2
J: TRBJ2-1
V: TRBV18

CDR3: CASSAKILQGAVYNEQFF
DNA: TGTGCCAGCAGCGCAAAGATCTTACAGGGGGCGGTCTACAATGAGCAGTTCTTC
size: .
D: TRBD1
J: TRBJ2-1
V: TRBV9

CDR3: CASSPDPPGTGYSPLHF
DNA: TGCGCCAGCAGCCCAGACCCCCCCGGGACAGGGTATTCACCCCTCCACTTT
size: .
D: TRBD1
J: TRBJ1-6
V: TRBV5-1

CDR3: CASKRDLTEAFF
DNA: TGTGCCAGTAAGCGGGACCTCACTGAAGCTTTCTTT
size: .
D: .
J: TRBJ1-1
V: TRBV19

CDR3: CASSGGPAPSYNSPLHF
DNA: TGTGCCAGCAGCGGGGGGCCAGCCCCCTCCTATAATTCACCCCTCCACTTT
size: .
D: .
J: TRBJ1-6
V: TRBV5-6

CDR3: CASKAGATDTQYF
DNA: TGCGCCAGCAAGGCGGGAGCCACAGATACGCAGTATTTT
size: .
D: TRBD2
J: TRBJ2-3
V: TRBV5-1

CDR3: CASRQQSGAPYNEQFF
DNA: TGTGCCAGTAGACAGCAAAGCGGGGCGCCCTACAATGAGCAGTTCTTC
size: .
D: TRBD2
J: TRBJ2-1
V: TRBV19

CDR3: CATSAPGRPETQYF
DNA: TGTGCCACCAGTGCCCCGGGACGGCCAGAGACCCAGTACTTC
size: .
D: .
J: TRBJ2-5
V: TRBV24-1

CDR3: CASSYSMTGDIGELFF
DNA: TGTGCCAGCAGTTACTCGATGACGGGGGACATCGGGGAGCTGTTTTTT
size: .
D: .
J: TRBJ2-2
V: TRBV6-5

CDR3: CASSQNGQVGEKLFF
DNA: TGTGCCAGCAGTCAAAACGGACAGGTTGGCGAAAAACTGTTTTTT
size: .
D: TRBD1
J: TRBJ1-4
V: TRBV2

CDR3: CASSLARDQPQHF
DNA: TGTGCCAGCAGCTTAGCCCGAGATCAGCCCCAGCATTTT
size: .
D: .
J: TRBJ1-5
V: TRBV7-2

CDR3: CASSLGTVGNTIYF
DNA: TGCGCCAGCAGCTTGGGGACAGTAGGAAACACCATATATTTT
size: .
D: .
J: TRBJ1-3
V: TRBV5-1

CDR3: CASSLTFNQPQHF
DNA: TGTGCCAGCAGCCTTACATTCAATCAGCCCCAGCATTTT
size: .
D: .
J: TRBJ1-5
V: TRBV6-5

CDR3: CASSLTGLGDEQFF
DNA: TGCGCCAGCAGCTTAACGGGCCTGGGGGATGAGCAGTTCTTC
size: .
D: .
J: TRBJ2-1
V: TRBV5-1

CDR3: CASSLSGISNQPQHF
DNA: TGCGCCAGCAGCTTATCCGGGATTAGCAATCAGCCCCAGCATTTT
size: few
D: .
J: TRBJ1-5
V: TRBV5-1

CDR3: CASSPQIQQGNNEQFF
DNA: TGTGCCAGCTCACCACAAATCCAACAGGGGAACAATGAGCAGTTCTTC
size: .
D: TRBD1
J: TRBJ2-1
V: TRBV18

CDR3: CASSFDGRNYGYTF
DNA: TGTGCCAGCAGTTTTGATGGCAGGAACTATGGCTACACCTTC
size: .
D: .
J: TRBJ1-2
V: TRBV27

CDR3: CARPHEAFF
DNA: TGTGCCAGGCCCCATGAAGCTTTCTTT
size: .
D: .
J: TRBJ1-1
V: TRBV21-1

CDR3: CASSIVGRLSGNTIYF
DNA: TGTGCCAGTAGTATTGTGGGACGTCTCTCTGGAAACACCATATATTTT
size: .
D: .
J: TRBJ1-3
V: TRBV19

CDR3: CASSLGVGPLGYTF
DNA: TGCGCCAGCAGCTTGGGAGTAGGGCCCCTGGGCTACACCTTC
size: .
D: .
J: TRBJ1-2
V: TRBV5-1

CDR3: CARANSTATQYF
DNA: TGTGCCAGGGCCAATTCGACAGCCACGCAGTATTTT
size: .
D: .
J: TRBJ2-3
V: TRBV12-3/TRBV12-4

CDR3: CATSGTSGSSYNEQFF
DNA: TGTGCCACCAGTGGTACTAGCGGGTCTTCCTACAATGAGCAGTTCTTC
size: .
D: TRBD2
J: TRBJ2-1
V: TRBV24-1

CDR3: CATSDRTGPRETQYF
DNA: TGTGCCACCAGTGATCGGACAGGCCCCAGGGAGACCCAGTACTTC
size: .
D: TRBD1
J: TRBJ2-5
V: TRBV24-1

CDR3: CASSLNPGQRAFF
DNA: TGTGCCAGCAGCTTAAACCCGGGACAGCGAGCTTTCTTT
size: .
D: TRBD1
J: TRBJ1-1
V: TRBV7-3

CDR3: CASSLVGEETQYF
DNA: TGCGCCAGCAGCTTGGTGGGAGAAGAGACCCAGTACTTC
size: .
D: .
J: TRBJ2-5
V: TRBV5-1

CDR3: CATSSWDQETQYF
DNA: TGTGCCACCAGCTCCTGGGACCAAGAGACCCAGTACTTC
size: .
D: .
J: TRBJ2-5
V: TRBV24-1

CDR3: CSVAEDYGNYGYTF
DNA: TGCAGCGTTGCCGAGGACTACGGAAACTATGGCTACACCTTC
size: .
D: .
J: TRBJ1-2
V: TRBV29-1

CDR3: CAWSQRWWQFF
DNA: TGTGCCTGGAGCCAAAGGTGGTGGCAGTTCTTC
size: .
D: .
J: TRBJ2-1
V: TRBV30

CDR3: CASSLGQASGTQYF
DNA: TGTGCCAGCAGCTTAGGTCAGGCGTCCGGGACCCAGTACTTC
size: .
D: .
J: TRBJ2-5
V: TRBV7-3

CDR3: CRYSSTDTQYF
DNA: TGCAGGTACTCTAGCACAGATACGCAGTATTTT
size: .
D: .
J: TRBJ2-3
V: TRBV29-1